Listed below are T cell receptor beta chains from one sample, sequenced in a study of blood T cell repertoires in COVID-19. Clones were sequenced by immunoSEQ multiplex PCR, and TCRdb holds only the in-frame ones, with some missing. This sample has approximately 100,000 clones, with about three quarters found just once. The sequenced sample was peripheral blood. The receptor set was obtained from an elderly man with acute or convalescent COVID-19. Each CDR3 is given with its conserved first and last residue. D genes are given only for firm matches. Clone size is stated in some rows and not others, as once, few, many or a class when expanded.

j_call: TRBJ1-6; d_call: TRBD1; clone_size: .; v_call: TRBV6-1; cdr3_nt: TGTGCCAGCAGTGACCGACAGGGTCTGAATTCACCCCTCCACTTT; cdr3_aa: CASSDRQGLNSPLHF
j_call: TRBJ1-4; d_call: .; clone_size: .; v_call: TRBV28; cdr3_nt: TGTGCCAGCAGTTTCGGGAAGAACCGGCTGTTTTTT; cdr3_aa: CASSFGKNRLFF
j_call: TRBJ2-1; d_call: .; clone_size: .; v_call: TRBV29-1; cdr3_nt: TGCAGCGGGGCAGGTTTCTCCTACAATGAGCAGTTCTTC; cdr3_aa: CSGAGFSYNEQFF
j_call: TRBJ2-5; d_call: .; clone_size: few; v_call: TRBV28; cdr3_nt: TGTGCCAGCAGCCAAACGCGGGCTATTCAAGAGACCCAGTACTTC; cdr3_aa: CASSQTRAIQETQYF
j_call: TRBJ2-1; d_call: TRBD2; clone_size: few; v_call: TRBV9; cdr3_nt: TGTGCCAGCAGCGCGGGACTAGCGGGGTACAATGAGCAGTTCTTC; cdr3_aa: CASSAGLAGYNEQFF
j_call: TRBJ1-5; d_call: .; clone_size: .; v_call: TRBV6-5; cdr3_nt: TGTGCCAGCAGAGGACAGTCAAGAAGCAATCAGCCCCAGCATTTT; cdr3_aa: CASRGQSRSNQPQHF
j_call: TRBJ2-1; d_call: TRBD2; clone_size: .; v_call: TRBV11-3; cdr3_nt: TGTGCCAGCAGCTTAAGGGTGCGGGAGGGGGACAATGAGCAGTTCTTC; cdr3_aa: CASSLRVREGDNEQFF
j_call: TRBJ2-5; d_call: .; clone_size: .; v_call: TRBV19; cdr3_nt: TGTGCCAGTAGCGAACGGGGTCGCGAGACCCAGTACTTC; cdr3_aa: CASSERGRETQYF
j_call: TRBJ1-5; d_call: .; clone_size: .; v_call: TRBV5-8; cdr3_nt: TGTGCCAGCAGCTTGTACGATCCGGGCAATCAGCCCCAGCATTTT; cdr3_aa: CASSLYDPGNQPQHF
j_call: TRBJ2-7; d_call: TRBD1; clone_size: many; v_call: TRBV4-2; cdr3_nt: TGTGCCAGCAGCCAAGAAGCACAGGGGGACTACGAGCAGTACTTC; cdr3_aa: CASSQEAQGDYEQYF
j_call: TRBJ2-1; d_call: .; clone_size: .; v_call: TRBV20-1; cdr3_nt: TGCAGTACCAGGGAAAGGAATGAGCAGTTCTTC; cdr3_aa: CSTRERNEQFF
j_call: TRBJ2-3; d_call: TRBD2; clone_size: .; v_call: TRBV15; cdr3_nt: TGTGCCACCAGCAGAGTACGGCGGGGGTTCACAGATACGCAGTATTTT; cdr3_aa: CATSRVRRGFTDTQYF
j_call: TRBJ1-1; d_call: .; clone_size: .; v_call: TRBV7-2; cdr3_nt: TGTGCCAGCAGCTTCTCACGAGTAGCTTTCTTT; cdr3_aa: CASSFSRVAFF
j_call: TRBJ1-4; d_call: TRBD1; clone_size: .; v_call: TRBV7-2; cdr3_nt: TGTGCCAGCAGCAGTACAGGGGTAACTAATGAAAAACTGTTTTTT; cdr3_aa: CASSSTGVTNEKLFF
j_call: TRBJ1-2; d_call: .; clone_size: .; v_call: TRBV5-4; cdr3_nt: TGTGCCAGCAGCCGGGAGGTATTAATTGGCTACACCTTC; cdr3_aa: CASSREVLIGYTF
j_call: TRBJ2-1; d_call: .; clone_size: .; v_call: TRBV27; cdr3_nt: TGTGCCAGCGGCCATCCAACGGGAGTCAAGTTCTTC; cdr3_aa: CASGHPTGVKFF
j_call: TRBJ2-7; d_call: .; clone_size: .; v_call: TRBV2; cdr3_nt: TGTGCCAGCAGTGTCTCCTACTCCTACGAGCAGTACTTC; cdr3_aa: CASSVSYSYEQYF
j_call: TRBJ1-2; d_call: .; clone_size: few; v_call: TRBV5-4; cdr3_nt: TGTGCCAGCAGCCCGTGGCTAGGGGCCGGCTATGGCTACACCTTC; cdr3_aa: CASSPWLGAGYGYTF
j_call: TRBJ1-1; d_call: TRBD1; clone_size: .; v_call: TRBV9; cdr3_nt: TGTGCCAGCAGCGTAGGGCGCGGGACAGGGATGAACACTGAAGCTTTCTTT; cdr3_aa: CASSVGRGTGMNTEAFF
j_call: TRBJ1-5; d_call: TRBD1; clone_size: .; v_call: TRBV27; cdr3_nt: TGTGCCAGCACCTTAAAGGGACAGGGGAATAGCAATCAGCCCCAGCATTTT; cdr3_aa: CASTLKGQGNSNQPQHF
j_call: TRBJ2-7; d_call: TRBD2; clone_size: .; v_call: TRBV3-1/TRBV3-2; cdr3_nt: TGTGCCAGCAGCCCACGTCTGAGCGGGATCTCCTACGAGCAGTACTTC; cdr3_aa: CASSPRLSGISYEQYF
j_call: TRBJ2-1; d_call: .; clone_size: .; v_call: TRBV5-6; cdr3_nt: TGTGCCAGCAGCTGGCACAATGAGCAGTTCTTC; cdr3_aa: CASSWHNEQFF
j_call: TRBJ1-2; d_call: TRBD1; clone_size: .; v_call: TRBV7-2; cdr3_nt: TGTGCCAGCAGCTTGGGGACAGGTCTTTATGGCTACACCTTC; cdr3_aa: CASSLGTGLYGYTF
j_call: TRBJ1-5; d_call: .; clone_size: .; v_call: TRBV28; cdr3_nt: TGTGCCAGCACCATACAGCCTAGCAATCAGCCCCAGCATTTT; cdr3_aa: CASTIQPSNQPQHF